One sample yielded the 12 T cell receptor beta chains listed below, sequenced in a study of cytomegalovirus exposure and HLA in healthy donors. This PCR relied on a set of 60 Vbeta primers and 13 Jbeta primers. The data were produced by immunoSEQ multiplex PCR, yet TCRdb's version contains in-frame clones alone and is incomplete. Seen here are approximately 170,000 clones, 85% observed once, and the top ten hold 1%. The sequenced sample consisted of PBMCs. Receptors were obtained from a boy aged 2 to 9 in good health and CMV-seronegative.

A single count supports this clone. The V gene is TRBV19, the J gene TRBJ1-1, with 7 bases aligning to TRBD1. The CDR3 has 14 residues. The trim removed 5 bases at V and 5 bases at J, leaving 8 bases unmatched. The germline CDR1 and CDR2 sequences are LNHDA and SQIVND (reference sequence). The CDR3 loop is CASSPQGVKTEAFF. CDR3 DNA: TGTGCCAGTAGTCCCCAGGGGGTTAAAACTGAAGCTTTCTTT.

The CDR3 region has the DNA TGTGCCAGCACCCCGACAAGGACCGGGGAGCTGTTTTTT. Translating gives CASTPTRTGELFF. The rearrangement joins TRBV7-6 to TRBJ2-2; D unclear. CDR1 and CDR2 from the germline V gene are SGHVS and FNYEAQ. The CDR3 loop spans 13 amino acids. Trimming left V 7 bases short and J 5 bases short, with 11 bases between. The whole variable domain, filled in from reference TRBV7-6 and TRBJ2-2, reads GAGVSQSPRYKVTKRGQDVALRCDPISGHVSLYWYRQALGQGPEFLTYFNYEAQQDKSGLPNDRFSAERPEGSISTLTIQRTEQRDSAMYRCASTPTRTGELFFGEGSRLTVL.

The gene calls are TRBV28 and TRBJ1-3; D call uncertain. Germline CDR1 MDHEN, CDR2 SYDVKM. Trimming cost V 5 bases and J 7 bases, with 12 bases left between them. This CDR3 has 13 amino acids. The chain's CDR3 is CASSINMRNTIYF. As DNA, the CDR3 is TGTGCCAGCAGTATTAATATGCGGAACACCATATATTTT.

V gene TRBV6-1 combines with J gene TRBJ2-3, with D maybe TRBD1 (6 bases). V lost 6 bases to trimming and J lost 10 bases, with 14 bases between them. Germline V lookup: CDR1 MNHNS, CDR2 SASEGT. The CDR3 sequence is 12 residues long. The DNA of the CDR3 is TGTGCCAGCAGCGAGGTACAGGGTTCGCAGTATTTT. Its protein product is CASSEVQGSQYF.

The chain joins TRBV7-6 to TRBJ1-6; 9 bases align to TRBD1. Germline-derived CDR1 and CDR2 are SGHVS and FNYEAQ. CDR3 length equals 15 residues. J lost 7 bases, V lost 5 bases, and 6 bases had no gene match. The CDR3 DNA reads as TGTGCCAGCAGCAAAGGCGGACAGGGGAATTCACCCCTCCACTTT. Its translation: CASSKGGQGNSPLHF.

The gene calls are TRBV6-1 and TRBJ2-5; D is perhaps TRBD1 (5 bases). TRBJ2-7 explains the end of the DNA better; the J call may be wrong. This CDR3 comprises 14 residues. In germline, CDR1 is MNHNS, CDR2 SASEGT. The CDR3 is CASSEGAGFYEQYF. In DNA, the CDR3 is TGTGCCAGCAGTGAAGGGGCAGGGTTCTACGAGCAGTACTTC.

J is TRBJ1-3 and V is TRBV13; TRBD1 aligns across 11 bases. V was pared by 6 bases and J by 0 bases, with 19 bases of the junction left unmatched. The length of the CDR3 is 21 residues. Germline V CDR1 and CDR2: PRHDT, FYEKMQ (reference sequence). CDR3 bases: TGTGCCAGCAGACATACCCTCAAGGACAGGGGGCCCGATCCCTCTGGAAACACCATATATTTT. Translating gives CASRHTLKDRGPDPSGNTIYF.

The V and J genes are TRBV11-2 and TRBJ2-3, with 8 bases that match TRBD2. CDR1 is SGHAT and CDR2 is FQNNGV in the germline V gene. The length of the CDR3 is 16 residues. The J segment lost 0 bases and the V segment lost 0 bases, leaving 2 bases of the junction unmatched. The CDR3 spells CASSLDPGGSTDTQYF. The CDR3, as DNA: TGTGCCAGCAGCTTAGATCCGGGAGGGAGCACAGATACGCAGTATTTT.

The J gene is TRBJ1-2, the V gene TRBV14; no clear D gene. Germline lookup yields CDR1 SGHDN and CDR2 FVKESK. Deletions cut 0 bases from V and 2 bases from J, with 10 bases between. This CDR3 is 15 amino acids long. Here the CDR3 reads CASSQDIIRNYGYTF. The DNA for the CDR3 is TGTGCCAGCAGCCAAGACATCATACGGAACTATGGCTACACCTTC.

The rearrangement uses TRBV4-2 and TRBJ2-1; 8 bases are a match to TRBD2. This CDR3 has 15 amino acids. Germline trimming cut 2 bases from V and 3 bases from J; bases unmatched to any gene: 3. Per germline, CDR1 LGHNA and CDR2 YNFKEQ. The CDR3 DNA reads TGTGCCAGCAGCCAACAAAGCGGGAGCTACAATGAGCAGTTCTTC. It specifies CASSQQSGSYNEQFF.

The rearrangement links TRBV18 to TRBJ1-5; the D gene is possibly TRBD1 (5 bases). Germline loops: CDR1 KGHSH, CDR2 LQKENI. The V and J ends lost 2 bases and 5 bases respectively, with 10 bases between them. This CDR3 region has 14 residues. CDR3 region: CASSPAGSDQPQHF. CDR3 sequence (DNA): TGTGCCAGCTCACCAGCAGGGTCGGATCAGCCCCAGCATTTT.

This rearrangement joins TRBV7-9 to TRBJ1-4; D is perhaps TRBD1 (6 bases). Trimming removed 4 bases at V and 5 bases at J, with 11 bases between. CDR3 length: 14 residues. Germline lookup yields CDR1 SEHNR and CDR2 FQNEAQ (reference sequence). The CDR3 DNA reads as TGTGCCAGCAGCTCAAGACAGGAAAATGAAAAACTGTTTTTT. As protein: CASSSRQENEKLFF.